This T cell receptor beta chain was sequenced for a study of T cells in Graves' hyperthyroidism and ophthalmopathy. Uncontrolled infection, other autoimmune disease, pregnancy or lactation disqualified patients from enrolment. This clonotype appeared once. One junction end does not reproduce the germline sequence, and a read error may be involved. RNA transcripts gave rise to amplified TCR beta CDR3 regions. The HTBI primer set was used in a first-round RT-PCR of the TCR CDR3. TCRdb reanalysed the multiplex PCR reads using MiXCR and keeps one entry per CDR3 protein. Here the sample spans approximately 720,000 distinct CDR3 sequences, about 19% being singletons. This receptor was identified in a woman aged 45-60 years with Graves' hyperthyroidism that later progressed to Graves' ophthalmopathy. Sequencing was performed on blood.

The CDR3 sequence is CASSFSHPNTEAFF. The CDR3 DNA is TGCGCCAGCAGCTTTTCACACCCGAACACTGAGGCTTTCTTT. The J gene is TRBJ1-1, the V gene TRBV5-1; no clear D gene. The CDR3 totals 14 residues. The germline CDR1 and CDR2 sequences are SGHRS and YFSETQ.